These 28 T cell receptor beta chains originate from one sample sequenced in a study of CD8 T cells in ankylosing spondylitis. TCRdb fed the 5' RACE reads into MiXCR, producing one record per CDR3 protein. The sample yields about 150,000 distinct CDR3 sequences, roughly 11% seen once. What was sequenced was blood, either unsorted or a sorted T cell fraction (not recorded which). The receptors originated from a female donor with ankylosing spondylitis or in good health (not recorded which).

At least ten counts were recorded for this clonotype. In DNA form, the CDR3 reads TGTGCCATCAGTGAGCCTGCTGGGGGTTTAGCAGATACGCAGTATTTT. It translates to CAISEPAGGLADTQYF. The genes are TRBV10-3 and TRBJ2-3; either TRBD1 or TRBD2 may supply D (5 bases each). In germline, CDR1 is ENHRY, CDR2 SYGVKD. The CDR3 loop spans 16 amino acids. Trimming removed 2 bases from V and 4 bases from J, with 16 bases in between.

This clonotype was seen many times. The V gene is TRBV7-8, the J gene TRBJ1-2; TRBD1 might be the D (6 bases). Germline CDR1 SGHVS, CDR2 FQNEAQ. The germline V and J ends were trimmed by 1 base and 7 bases, with 16 bases remaining between them. The CDR3 length is 15 residues. CDR3 sequence: CASSLDQQGRGGYTF. The CDR3 DNA sequence: TGTGCCAGCAGCTTAGATCAGCAGGGGCGAGGTGGCTACACCTTC.

This clonotype was observed a handful of times. The V and J genes are TRBV28 and TRBJ2-7; TRBD1 aligns across 7 bases. The CDR3 consists of 13 residues. In germline, CDR1 is MDHEN, CDR2 SYDVKM. The J segment lost 5 bases and the V segment lost 5 bases, leaving 6 bases of the junction unmatched. This CDR3 reads CASSATGTDEQYF. The CDR3 DNA sequence: TGTGCCAGCAGTGCGACAGGGACGGACGAGCAGTACTTC.

This clonotype was counted at least ten times. Here the CDR3 reads CSAGTSAPDTQYF. CDR3 coding DNA: TGCAGTGCTGGTACTAGCGCCCCGGATACGCAGTATTTT. The chain has TRBV20-1 and TRBJ2-3, with 7 bases that match TRBD2. The CDR3 consists of 13 residues. V lost 5 bases and J lost 6; bases outside the gene matches: 8. Germline V gene data show CDR1 as DFQATT and CDR2 as SNEGSKA (reference sequence).

This clonotype was seen many times. The chain carries TRBV10-3 and TRBJ2-1; D unresolved. V was clipped by 0 bases and J by 13 bases, with 10 bases between them. Germline V lookup: CDR1 ENHRY, CDR2 SYGVKD. The CDR3 totals 12 residues. CDR3 sequence reads: CAISESVAAQFF. CDR3 sequence (DNA): TGTGCCATCAGTGAGTCGGTAGCCGCACAGTTCTTC.

This clonotype showed up many times. This sequence joins TRBV28 and TRBJ1-1; D gene unclear. Germline V gene lookup returns CDR1 MDHEN and CDR2 SYDVKM. Trimming removed 7 bases at V and 7 bases at J, with 13 bases between. The CDR3 has 12 residues. The CDR3 nucleotides are TGTGCCAGCACCCCCCGAGGACTTGAAGCTTTCTTT. This encodes CASTPRGLEAFF.

Many counts were recorded for this clonotype. The chain carries TRBV6-5 and TRBJ2-3; TRBD2 agrees at 9 bases. This CDR3 has 14 amino acids. V was clipped by 2 bases and J by 6 bases; unmatched bases: 3. Per the germline V gene, CDR1 is MNHEY and CDR2 is SVGAGI. The CDR3 coding sequence is TGTGCCAGCAGTTACGGGACTAGCCTGGATACGCAGTATTTT. The encoded protein is CASSYGTSLDTQYF.

The chain couples TRBV7-9 to TRBJ2-1, with 10 bases identical to TRBD1. The germline CDR1 and CDR2 sequences are SEHNR and FQNEAQ (reference sequence). Losses at the gene ends were 5 bases for V and 4 bases for J; bases not matched to a gene: 5. The CDR3 covers 15 residues. Here the CDR3 reads CASSGDRGSYNEQFF. The DNA of the CDR3 is TGTGCCAGCAGCGGGGACAGGGGTTCATACAATGAGCAGTTCTTC. The whole variable domain, remainder taken from reference TRBV7-9 and TRBJ2-1, is DTGVSQNPRHKITKRGQNVTFRCDPISEHNRLYWYRQTLGQGPEFLTYFQNEAQLEKSRLLSDRFSAERPKGSFSTLEIQRTEQGDSAMYLCASSGDRGSYNEQFFGPGTRLTVL.

This clonotype occurred many times. The V gene is TRBV6-1, the J gene TRBJ1-6; D remains ambiguous. This CDR3 contains 13 residues. Trimming stripped 5 bases from V and 9 bases from J, with 11 bases between. Germline lookup yields CDR1 MNHNS and CDR2 SASEGT. Here the CDR3 reads CASSIRSSSPLHF. As DNA, the CDR3 is TGTGCCAGCAGTATCAGGTCGTCTTCACCCCTCCACTTT.

The rearrangement uses TRBV7-6 and TRBJ1-1; D is uncertain. Trimming stripped 1 base from V and 6 bases from J, with 9 bases between. The germline CDR1 and CDR2 sequences are SGHVS and FNYEAQ. The CDR3 contains 13 residues. CDR3 protein: CASSLVDGSEAFF. Here the CDR3 DNA reads TGTGCCAGCAGCTTAGTGGATGGGTCTGAAGCTTTCTTT.

This clonotype was detected many times. V and J are TRBV3-1 and TRBJ2-1, with D uncertain. V was clipped by 1 base and J by 0 bases, with 13 bases between them. The CDR3 spans 17 residues. Germline-derived CDR1 and CDR2 are LGHDT and YNNKEL (reference sequence). The CDR3 DNA reads TGTGCCAGCAGCCAAGCCGGCTTTTCAAACTCCTACAATGAGCAGTTCTTC. It yields the protein CASSQAGFSNSYNEQFF.

The rearrangement uses TRBV7-6 and TRBJ2-7, with TRBD2 matching 7 bases. Looked up from germline, CDR1 is SGHVS and CDR2 is FNYEAQ. This CDR3 has 16 amino acids. V was clipped by 1 base and J by 0 bases; unmatched bases: 6. The CDR3 is CASSLVGGGSSYEQYF. DNA for the CDR3: TGTGCCAGCAGCTTAGTTGGGGGAGGGAGCTCCTACGAGCAGTACTTC.

This clonotype is labeled medium-sized. The chain joins TRBV29-1 to TRBJ1-5, with D tentatively TRBD1 (5 bases). With 5 bases removed from V and 3 bases from J, the gap between germline ends came to 8 bases. The CDR3 covers 12 residues. The germline V gene has CDR1 SQVTM and CDR2 ANQGSEA. In nucleotides, the CDR3 is TGCAGCGTTCGGGACGTCAATCAGCCCCAGCATTTT. Translating gives CSVRDVNQPQHF.

This clonotype has at least ten counts. V and J are TRBV11-2 and TRBJ1-6; D unresolved. CDR3 size: 16 residues. Between the trimmed V and J ends, which lost 1 base and 9 bases, there was a span of 16 bases. The germline gives CDR1 SGHAT, CDR2 FQNNGV. In nucleotides, the CDR3 is TGTGCCAGCAGCTTAGCGCAGGAGGTATTTAGTTCACCCCTCCACTTT. It specifies CASSLAQEVFSSPLHF.

This clonotype was seen repeatedly, ten times or more. V is TRBV24-1 and J is TRBJ2-3; 7 nucleotides match TRBD1. V dropped 9 bases and J dropped 2; count of bases not matched to a gene: 22. Germline V lookup: CDR1 KGHDR, CDR2 SFDVKD. This CDR3 has 19 residues. This CDR3 reads CATAYSPHRGESDTDTQYF. CDR3 in DNA: TGTGCCACCGCCTACAGCCCCCACAGGGGAGAAAGTGACACAGATACGCAGTATTTT.

This clonotype has a count of ten or more. The rearrangement joins TRBV20-1 to TRBJ2-1, with unresolved D. V was shortened by 2 bases and J by 9 bases, with 8 bases between the two germline ends. Germline V gives CDR1 DFQATT, CDR2 SNEGSKA (reference sequence). This CDR3 is built from 11 residues. The CDR3 sequence: CSARRASEQFF. DNA for the CDR3: TGCAGTGCTAGACGGGCTAGTGAGCAGTTCTTC.

As regards this clonotype: This could be a read error, since a much larger clone is one nucleotide away. The chain uses TRBV7-2 and TRBJ2-5, with D hard to call. The CDR3 sequence is 15 residues long. Trimming removed 7 bases at V and 4 bases at J, with 19 bases between. CDR1 is SGHTA, CDR2 FQGNSA, per germline. CDR3 sequence reads: CASTPVGSTVETQYF. CDR3 DNA: TGTGCCAGCACCCCGGTAGGCAGCACAGTAGAGACCCAGTACTTC.

V usage is TRBV2 and J usage is TRBJ2-3, with 7 bases identical to TRBD2. The junction had 8 bases not matched to a gene; V was cut back by 4 bases and J by 1 base. Germline V gene data show CDR1 as SNHLY and CDR2 as FYNNEI. The CDR3 sequence is 16 residues long. In DNA, the CDR3 is TGTGCCAGCAGTGGAGGATCTAGCGGTCGCACAGATACGCAGTATTTT. It is translated as CASSGGSSGRTDTQYF.

The chain employs TRBV19 and TRBJ2-1, with 8 bases lining up with TRBD2. This CDR3 spans 15 amino acids. Trimming at V came to 7 bases and at J to 8 bases, leaving 13 bases not matched to a gene. Germline CDR1 reads LNHDA; CDR2 reads SQIVND (reference sequence). The CDR3 is CASKLTGTRGHEQFF. CDR3 bases: TGTGCCAGTAAACTGACGGGGACTAGGGGCCATGAGCAGTTCTTC.

As regards this clonotype: This could be a read error, since a much larger clone is one nucleotide away. This CDR3 is missing its conserved last phenylalanine or tryptophan, likely due to a read error. This chain joins TRBV9 and TRBJ2-5; the D is unclear. The CDR3 loop spans 13 amino acids. Germline V lookup: CDR1 SGDLS, CDR2 YYNGEE. Between the trimmed V and J ends, which lost 3 bases and 5 bases, there was a span of 11 bases. The CDR3 coding sequence is TGTGCCAGCAGCGGGGCTTCCCGGGAGACCCAGTACTCC. The encoded protein is CASSGASRETQYS.

This clonotype was recorded a few times. V and J are TRBV7-7 and TRBJ2-5; 9 nucleotides align to TRBD1. The CDR3 is 14 amino acids. CDR1 and CDR2 (germline): SSHAT, FNYEAQ (reference sequence). Trimming removed 1 base from V and 6 bases from J; junction bases left unmatched: 3. The CDR3 here is CASSLGQGVKTQYF. Here the CDR3 DNA reads TGTGCCAGCAGCTTAGGACAGGGGGTAAAGACCCAGTACTTC.

This clonotype was observed a single time. The chain is built from TRBV5-1 and TRBJ1-1, with TRBD1 matching over 12 bases. V was clipped by 3 bases and J by 1 base; unmatched bases: 4. Germline CDR1 reads SGHRS; CDR2 reads YFSETQ. This CDR3 comprises 16 residues. In DNA, the CDR3 is TGCGCCAGCAGCTGGGGACAGGGGGCTAAGAACACTGAAGCTTTCTTT. This gives the protein CASSWGQGAKNTEAFF.

This clonotype has ten or more counts. The V call is TRBV29-1, the J call TRBJ1-6; D gene uncertain. Looked up from germline, CDR1 is SQVTM and CDR2 is ANQGSEA. The CDR3 is made up of 13 amino acids. Trimming removed 6 bases at V and 0 bases at J, with 6 bases between. The CDR3 reads CSVGSSYNSPLHF. The CDR3 bases are TGCAGCGTAGGGAGCTCCTATAATTCACCCCTCCACTTT.

This clonotype was found many times. The chain joins TRBV20-1 to TRBJ1-2; TRBD1 agrees at 11 bases. The CDR3 contains 16 residues. Germline V gene lookup returns CDR1 DFQATT and CDR2 SNEGSKA (reference sequence). The J segment lost 6 bases and the V segment lost 0 bases, leaving 9 bases of the junction unmatched. The CDR3 DNA reads TGCAGTGCTAGAGATCTAGGACAGGGGGCGCGGGATGGCTACACCTTC. Translation: CSARDLGQGARDGYTF.

As concerns this clonotype: Being one base from a much bigger clone, this may be a read error. The J gene is TRBJ2-7, the V gene TRBV20-1, with 10 bases matching TRBD2. V was clipped by 3 bases and J by 0 bases; unmatched bases: 8. The CDR3 is made up of 16 amino acids. Germline lookup yields CDR1 DFQATT and CDR2 SNEGSKA (reference sequence). CDR3 in amino acids: CSASRPSGRSSYEQYF. In nucleotides, the CDR3 is TGCAGTGCTAGCCGTCCTAGCGGGAGAAGCTCCTACGAGCAGTACTTC.

This clonotype has only a few counts. The chain employs TRBV20-1 and TRBJ2-7; 8 bases match TRBD1. This CDR3 region has 12 residues. The ends lost 7 bases at V and 1 base at J; junction bases unmatched: 3. In germline, CDR1 is DFQATT, CDR2 SNEGSKA (reference sequence). CDR3 nucleotides: TGCAGTGGAGGGACAGGTTCCTACGAGCAGTACTTC. Its protein product is CSGGTGSYEQYF.

This clonotype has at least ten counts. The chain combines TRBV4-1 with TRBJ2-1; D may correspond to TRBD1 or TRBD2 (6 bases each). V dropped 0 bases and J dropped 7 bases, with 10 bases sitting between them. The CDR3 loop spans 14 amino acids. Germline lookup yields CDR1 MGHRA and CDR2 YSYEKL. The CDR3 DNA is TGCGCCAGCAGCCAAGAACGGGGGCCGAATGAGCAGTTCTTC. Translated, it gives CASSQERGPNEQFF.

This clonotype has a count of ten or more. This chain connects TRBV6-5 to TRBJ1-2; 8 bases are shared with TRBD1. Germline V gene data show CDR1 as MNHEY and CDR2 as SVGAGI. This CDR3 is built from 15 residues. Losses at the gene ends were 4 bases for V and 5 bases for J; bases not matched to a gene: 9. CDR3: CASSFVDRDPYGYTF. The CDR3 nucleotides are TGTGCCAGCAGTTTTGTGGACAGGGACCCATATGGCTACACCTTC.